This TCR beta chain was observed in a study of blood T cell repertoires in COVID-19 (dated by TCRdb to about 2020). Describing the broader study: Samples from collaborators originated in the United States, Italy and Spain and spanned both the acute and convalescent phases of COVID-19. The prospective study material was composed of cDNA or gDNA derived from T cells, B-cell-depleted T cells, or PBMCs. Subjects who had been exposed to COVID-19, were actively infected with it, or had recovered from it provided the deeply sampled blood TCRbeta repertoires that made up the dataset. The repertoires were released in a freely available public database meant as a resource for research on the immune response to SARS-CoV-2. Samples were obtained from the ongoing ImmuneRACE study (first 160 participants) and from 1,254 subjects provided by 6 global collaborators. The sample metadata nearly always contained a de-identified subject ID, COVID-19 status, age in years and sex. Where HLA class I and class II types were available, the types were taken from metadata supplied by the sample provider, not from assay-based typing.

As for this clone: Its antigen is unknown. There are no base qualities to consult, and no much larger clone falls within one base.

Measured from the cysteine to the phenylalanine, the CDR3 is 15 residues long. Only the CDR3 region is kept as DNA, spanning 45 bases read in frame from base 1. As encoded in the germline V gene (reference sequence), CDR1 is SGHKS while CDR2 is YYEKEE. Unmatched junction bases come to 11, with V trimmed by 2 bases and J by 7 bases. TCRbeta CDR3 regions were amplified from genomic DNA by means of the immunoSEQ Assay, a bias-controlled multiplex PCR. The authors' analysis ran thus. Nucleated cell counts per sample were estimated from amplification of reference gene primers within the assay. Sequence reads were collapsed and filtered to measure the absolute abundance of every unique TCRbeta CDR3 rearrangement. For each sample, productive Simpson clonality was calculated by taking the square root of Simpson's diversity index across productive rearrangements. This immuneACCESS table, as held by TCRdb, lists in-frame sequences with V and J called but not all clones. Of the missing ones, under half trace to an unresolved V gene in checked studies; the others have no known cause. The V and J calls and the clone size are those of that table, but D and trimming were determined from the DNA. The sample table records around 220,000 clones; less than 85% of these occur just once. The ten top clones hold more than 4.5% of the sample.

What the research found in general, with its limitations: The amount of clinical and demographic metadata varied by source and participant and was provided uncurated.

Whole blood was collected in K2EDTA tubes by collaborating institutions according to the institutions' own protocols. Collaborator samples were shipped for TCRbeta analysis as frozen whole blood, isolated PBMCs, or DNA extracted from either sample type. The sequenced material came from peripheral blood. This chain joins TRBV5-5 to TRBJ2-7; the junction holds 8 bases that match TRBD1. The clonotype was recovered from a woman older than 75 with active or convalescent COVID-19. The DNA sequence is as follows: TGTGCCAGCAGCTTAACGTATGGTCAGGGGGCAGAGCAGTACTTC. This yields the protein CASSLTYGQGAEQYF.